A single sample is the source of the 29 T cell receptor beta chains below, sequenced in a study of cytomegalovirus exposure and HLA in healthy donors. Researchers ran the PCR with 60 Vbeta and 13 Jbeta primers. Produced via immunoSEQ multiplex PCR; TCRdb's table is partial and in-frame only. Among 140,000 or so clones listed, around 72% were seen once. The material sequenced was PBMCs. The receptors stem from a man aged 35 to 55 in good health and CMV-seronegative.

This clone has only a few counts. DNA for the CDR3: TGCGCCAGCAGCCCCCCAGGGGAGACCCAGTACTTC. It yields the protein CASSPPGETQYF. The chain is built from TRBV5-1 and TRBJ2-5; the D gene is possibly TRBD1 (5 bases). From germline, CDR1 is SGHRS and CDR2 YFSETQ. The V and J ends lost 4 bases and 5 bases respectively, with 9 bases between them. This CDR3 has 12 amino acids.

The chain carries TRBV5-8 and TRBJ2-1; 7 bases are shared with TRBD2. After removal of 4 bases from V and 6 bases from J, the junction contained 7 bases not matched to a gene. From germline, CDR1 is SGHTS and CDR2 YDEGEE. The CDR3 totals 14 residues. The CDR3 region is CASSLLGGGNEQFF. For the CDR3, the DNA is TGTGCCAGCAGCCTCTTGGGGGGGGGCAATGAGCAGTTCTTC.

This chain uses TRBV7-6 with TRBJ2-7, with TRBD1 matching over 11 bases. Germline V lookup: CDR1 SGHVS, CDR2 FNYEAQ. Unmatched junction bases numbered 15, after V lost 0 bases and J lost 2 bases. The length of the CDR3 is 20 residues. DNA for the CDR3: TGTGCCAGCAGCTTAGCTGGGACAGGGGGTCTCGTCTCTAAACCCTACGAGCAGTACTTC. Translated: CASSLAGTGGLVSKPYEQYF.

In this sample, this clone turned up once. V gene TRBV10-3 combines with J gene TRBJ1-2; a possible D gene is TRBD1 (6 bases). From germline, CDR1 is ENHRY and CDR2 SYGVKD. This CDR3 spans 16 amino acids. V lost 2 bases and J 4 bases, leaving 17 bases between the germline ends. CDR3 nucleotides: TGTGCCATCAGTGAGGTGCCACAGGGTCCCAGCTATGGCTACACCTTC. Translating it yields CAISEVPQGPSYGYTF.

The V gene is TRBV6-5, the J gene TRBJ2-3, with a weak D call TRBD2 (5 bases). This CDR3 comprises 16 residues. Germline V gene lookup returns CDR1 MNHEY and CDR2 SVGAGI. Trimming took off 0 bases at V and 2 bases at J, with 12 bases between the two ends. The CDR3 region is CASSYSSPRATDTQYF. Here the CDR3 DNA reads TGTGCCAGCAGTTACTCAAGCCCGAGGGCCACAGATACGCAGTATTTT.

This sequence joins TRBV19 and TRBJ1-4; D is uncertain. Germline lookup yields CDR1 LNHDA and CDR2 SQIVND (reference sequence). V shed 4 bases and J shed 7 bases, with 16 bases lying between them. This CDR3 has 15 residues. The CDR3 nucleotides are TGTGCCAGTAGTACCCTGAACAGCCCGGTTGAAAAACTGTTTTTT. It codes for CASSTLNSPVEKLFF.

This sequence joins TRBV19 and TRBJ2-3, with D tentatively TRBD2 (6 bases). CDR1 is LNHDA, CDR2 SQIVND, per germline (reference sequence). With 2 bases removed from V and 4 bases from J, the gap between germline ends came to 19 bases. This CDR3 is 17 amino acids long. The CDR3 DNA sequence: TGTGCCAGTAGTATATCGGGGCTGGAGGGAGAGGCAGATACGCAGTATTTT. Translation gives CASSISGLEGEADTQYF.

The rearrangement uses TRBV6-1 and TRBJ2-1, with 8 bases matching TRBD2. The germline V gene has CDR1 MNHNS and CDR2 SASEGT. CDR3 length: 13 amino acids. The ends lost 6 bases at V and 3 bases at J; junction bases unmatched: 1. For the CDR3, the DNA is TGTGCCAGCAGAGCGGGGGTCTACAATGAGCAGTTCTTC. Protein sequence: CASRAGVYNEQFF.

This clone was recorded once. The genes are TRBV20-1 and TRBJ2-5; weak D call: TRBD2 (5 bases). The CDR3 spans 10 residues. Germline CDR1 DFQATT, CDR2 SNEGSKA (reference sequence). The CDR3 is CSGLQETQYF. The CDR3 DNA reads as TGCAGCGGACTCCAAGAGACCCAGTACTTC.

The chain employs TRBV9 and TRBJ1-2, with a weak D call TRBD1 (5 bases). Between the trimmed V and J ends, which lost 6 bases and 4 bases, there was a span of 13 bases. This CDR3 spans 13 amino acids. The V gene's germline CDR1 is SGDLS and CDR2 YYNGEE. The DNA of the CDR3 is TGTGCCAGCACCGCGGGGGGGGGCTATGGCTACACCTTC. It is translated as CASTAGGGYGYTF.

The CDR3 region is CASSSGTGGSKFYEQYF. The CDR3, as DNA: TGTGCCAGCTCATCCGGGACAGGGGGCTCCAAGTTCTACGAGCAGTACTTC. This chain connects TRBV18 to TRBJ2-7; 12 nucleotides align to TRBD1. CDR3 length: 17 amino acids. The V gene's germline CDR1 is KGHSH and CDR2 LQKENI. V dropped 5 bases and J dropped 3; count of bases not matched to a gene: 11.

The chain links TRBV5-4 to TRBJ1-2; the match to TRBD1 covers 9 bases. CDR1 is SGHNT and CDR2 is YYREEE in the germline V gene (reference sequence). This CDR3 has 14 residues. V was pared by 4 bases and J by 6 bases, with 7 bases of the junction left unmatched. As DNA, the CDR3 is TGTGCCAGCAGCCCTTATACAGGGGGCGATGGCTACACCTTC. It encodes CASSPYTGGDGYTF.

A remark on this clone: An end of the junction differs from the germline gene, which may be a read error. The V gene is TRBV4-1, the J gene TRBJ1-2; D unresolved. Per germline, CDR1 MGHRA and CDR2 YSYEKL. This CDR3 contains 11 residues. CDR3 protein: CASSQGALHRF. CDR3 nucleotides: TGCGCCAGCAGCCAAGGGGCCCTCCATCGTTTC.

The chain has TRBV9 and TRBJ2-2; D is unclear. Trimming removed 1 base from V and 3 bases from J, with 10 bases in between. The CDR3 is 15 amino acids. Germline CDR1 reads SGDLS; CDR2 reads YYNGEE. The chain's CDR3 is CASSVSNGYTGELFF. CDR3 DNA sequence: TGTGCCAGCAGCGTATCCAACGGGTACACCGGGGAGCTGTTTTTT.

The chain combines TRBV7-9 with TRBJ1-4, with 7 bases aligning to TRBD1. V was clipped by 5 bases and J by 7 bases; unmatched bases: 16. The CDR3 covers 17 residues. Germline V CDR1 and CDR2: SEHNR, FQNEAQ (reference sequence). The CDR3 DNA reads as TGTGCCAGCAGCCCCCCGGGGGCCGACAGGGAAAGTGAAAAACTGTTTTTT. This encodes CASSPPGADRESEKLFF.

The V call is TRBV25-1, the J call TRBJ2-5, with 12 positions matching TRBD1. Germline trimming cut 5 bases from V and 4 bases from J; bases unmatched to any gene: 8. Germline V gene lookup returns CDR1 MGHDK and CDR2 SYGVNS. The CDR3 consists of 16 residues. The chain's CDR3 is CASSSTGQGATETQYF. The CDR3 nucleotides read TGTGCCAGCAGTTCTACGGGACAGGGGGCTACAGAGACCCAGTACTTC.

CDR3 DNA: TGTGCCAGCAGGTACACAGGGGCAGATACGCAGTATTTT. This encodes CASRYTGADTQYF. The genes are TRBV2 and TRBJ2-3, with 7 positions matching TRBD1. Unmatched junction bases numbered 4, after V lost 6 bases and J lost 4 bases. The CDR3 has 13 amino acids. Germline CDR1 is SNHLY and CDR2 is FYNNEI.

The V and J genes are TRBV11-2 and TRBJ1-1; D possibly corresponds to TRBD1 (6 bases). With 5 bases removed from V and 5 bases from J, the gap between germline ends came to 9 bases. CDR1 and CDR2 (germline): SGHAT, FQNNGV. The CDR3 runs to 12 residues. The CDR3 DNA sequence: TGTGCCAGCAGCCCGGGGACAACTGAAGCTTTCTTT. This encodes CASSPGTTEAFF. The full variable domain, rest sourced from reference TRBV11-2 and TRBJ1-1, is EAGVAQSPRYKIIEKRQSVAFWCNPISGHATLYWYQQILGQGPKLLIQFQNNGVVDDSQLPKDRFSAERLKGVDSTLKIQPAKLEDSAVYLCASSPGTTEAFFGQGTRLTVV.

The gene calls are TRBV5-8 and TRBJ1-1; D uncertain. V was trimmed by 4 bases and J by 1 base, leaving 14 bases between them. The CDR3 runs 15 residues. Germline V lookup: CDR1 SGHTS, CDR2 YDEGEE. As DNA, the CDR3 is TGTGCCAGCAGCGGGCGGGTCTTTCCGAACACTGAAGCTTTCTTT. It yields the protein CASSGRVFPNTEAFF.

The gene calls are TRBV6-6 and TRBJ1-5; a weak D match, TRBD1 (6 bases). The CDR3 totals 13 residues. The germline CDR1 and CDR2 sequences are MNHNY and SVGAGI (reference sequence). Trimming took off 5 bases at V and 8 bases at J, with 13 bases between the two ends. The CDR3 DNA is TGTGCCAGCAGTAACAGGGTTCCGGAGCCCCAGCATTTT. Translation: CASSNRVPEPQHF.

V is TRBV6-5 and J is TRBJ2-7; 9 bases map to TRBD1. Per the germline V gene, CDR1 is MNHEY and CDR2 is SVGAGI. The CDR3 has 15 amino acids. J was trimmed by 8 bases and V by 2 bases; bases with no gene match: 10. The CDR3 nucleotides read TGTGCCAGCAGTTACCTACGGACAGGGGAAATGAAGCAGTACTTC. This sequence encodes CASSYLRTGEMKQYF.

This clone was picked up one time. The chain carries TRBV7-6 and TRBJ2-5; D call uncertain. The germline V gene encodes CDR1 SGHVS and CDR2 FNYEAQ. This CDR3 spans 14 amino acids. V lost 5 bases to trimming and J lost 5 bases, with 15 bases between them. CDR3 nucleotide sequence: TGTGCCAGCAGCCAATCCGCGGCCGGGGAGACCCAGTACTTC. Its protein is CASSQSAAGETQYF.

V gene TRBV6-6 combines with J gene TRBJ2-7; TRBD1 matches at 9 bases. CDR3 length equals 15 residues. J gave up 3 bases and V 0 bases, and 3 bases lay outside the gene matches. Germline V gives CDR1 MNHNY, CDR2 SVGAGI (reference sequence). CDR3 sequence: CASSYSETGGYEQYF. The CDR3 bases are TGTGCCAGCAGTTACTCGGAGACAGGGGGCTACGAGCAGTACTTC.

V usage is TRBV11-2 and J usage is TRBJ1-5; 7 bases align to TRBD1. Germline assignment: CDR1 SGHAT and CDR2 FQNNGV. CDR3 length equals 15 residues. V shed 4 bases and J 2 bases; nucleotides not matched to a gene: 5. CDR3 bases: TGTGCCAGCAGCTCCGGGACAGCTGGCAATCAGCCCCAGCATTTT. It specifies CASSSGTAGNQPQHF.

The J gene is TRBJ1-2, the V gene TRBV5-6; D is unresolved. Per germline, CDR1 SGHDT and CDR2 YYEEEE. CDR3 length: 16 residues. V gave up 2 bases and J gave up 6 bases, with 20 bases separating them. The CDR3 DNA reads TGTGCCAGCAGCTTTTTGACGGGATTACGTGGAAATGGCTACACCTTC. Translation gives CASSFLTGLRGNGYTF.

The genes are TRBV10-3 and TRBJ2-7, with 9 bases aligning to TRBD2. Trimming at V came to 6 bases and at J to 3 bases, leaving 6 bases not matched to a gene. Germline loops: CDR1 ENHRY, CDR2 SYGVKD. The length of the CDR3 is 14 residues. The DNA of the CDR3 is TGTGCCATCAGCGGGACTAGCAAAGGCTACGAGCAGTACTTC. Its protein product is CAISGTSKGYEQYF.

The chain is built from TRBV4-1 and TRBJ2-7; D is ambiguous. Germline values: CDR1 MGHRA, CDR2 YSYEKL. The CDR3 runs to 11 residues. Deletions cut 5 bases from V and 0 bases from J, with 2 bases between. The CDR3: CASSYSYEQYF. CDR3 DNA sequence: TGCGCCAGCAGCTACTCCTACGAGCAGTACTTC.

J is TRBJ2-7 and V is TRBV6-5; 10 positions match TRBD1. V shed 0 bases and J 2 bases; nucleotides not matched to a gene: 4. The CDR3 is 16 amino acids. Germline V gives CDR1 MNHEY, CDR2 SVGAGI. The CDR3 DNA follows: TGTGCCAGCAGTTACTCGTTAGGACAGGGGGCCTACGAGCAGTACTTC. This gives the protein CASSYSLGQGAYEQYF.

This clone was picked up a small number of times. This chain connects TRBV29-1 to TRBJ2-3; D not resolved. V was cut by 4 bases and J by 3 bases, with 14 bases left in between. CDR3 size: 14 residues. From germline, CDR1 is SQVTM and CDR2 ANQGSEA. CDR3 bases: TGCAGCGTTGCTTCGGGTGGGTGGACAGATACGCAGTATTTT. This translates into CSVASGGWTDTQYF.